The source of this T cell receptor beta chain is a study of control samples from healthy donors and cancer patients. This CDR3 contains 16 residues. CDR1 and CDR2 from the germline V gene are SGHTS and YDEGEE. V lost 2 bases and J lost 3; bases outside the gene matches: 8. Sequenced by immunoSEQ multiplex PCR; TCRdb stores in-frame clones only, minus some. Counted here are 93,000 or so clones, about 89% occurring once; the ten biggest clones make up roughly 19%. This TCR derives from a man in his sixties with lung cancer. Sequencing used PBMCs. The chain employs TRBV5-8 and TRBJ2-4, with 7 bases aligning to TRBD1. CDR3 protein: CASSLGQAGGKNIQYF. As DNA, the CDR3 is TGTGCCAGCAGCTTAGGACAGGCTGGAGGCAAAAACATTCAGTACTTC.